This section outlines one TCR beta chain sequence together with its context. Its antigen remains unidentified. No qualities accompany the bases; no much larger clone lies one base away. V is clipped by 5 bases and J by 5 bases, and the sequence between their germline boundaries is 15 bases long. The CDR3 numbers 14 residues from cysteine through phenylalanine. Only the CDR3 part of the read is kept: 42 bases, read in frame from the first base. The germline V gene encodes CDR1 SEHNR and CDR2 FQNEAQ (reference sequence). This entry comes from a study of patients and donors after allogeneic stem cell transplantation (dated by TCRdb to about 2020). The library was built by means of RT-PCR. TCRdb lists the instrument as NextSeq 550. Starting from the raw public reads, TCRdb applied fastp trimming at Q25, assembled clones with MiXCR and retained in-frame beta chains. Each record represents a unique CDR3 protein, reported with the most common genes and DNA among its rows. A total of more than 850,000 distinct CDR3 sequences appear in this sample, over 15% of them only once. 5% to 6.5% of the sample belongs to the ten largest clones.

The source material was blood, either unsorted or a sorted T cell fraction (not recorded which). The sequence was obtained from a human donor who was either an allogeneic HSCT recipient or a stem cell or donor lymphocyte infusion donor (not recorded which). It is not recorded whose cells these are; they may come from a transplant donor. This chain joins TRBV7-9 to TRBJ1-2; no D segment can be confidently identified. CDR3 reads: CASSADVRRYGYTF. The nucleotide sequence reads as follows: TGTGCCAGCAGCGCCGACGTACGACGGTATGGCTACACCTTC.